A selection of T cell receptor beta chains follows, all from one sample in a study of cytomegalovirus exposure and HLA in healthy donors. Libraries were prepared by immunoSEQ multiplex PCR; TCRdb keeps only in-frame clonotypes and omits some of them. Of around 150,000 clones listed, roughly 78% were seen once; the top ten hold approximately 2.3%. The sequenced material came from PBMCs. The receptor set was obtained from a man aged 35-49 years in good health and CMV-seronegative. The CDR3 runs from the conserved cysteine through the conserved F or W. A D gene is named only where the DNA matches it firmly. Size tells how often a clone was seen (once, few, many) or the class of an expanded clone, and some rows leave it out.

j_call: TRBJ2-7; clone_size: -; v_call: TRBV7-6; d_call: -; cdr3_nt: TGTGCCAGCAGCCCCAAGGACAATTTACTCTACGAGCAGTACTTC; cdr3_aa: CASSPKDNLLYEQYF
j_call: TRBJ2-3; clone_size: -; v_call: TRBV5-1; d_call: TRBD1; cdr3_nt: TGCGCCAGCAGCCCGCAGGGGGTGGGCCTCACAGATACGCAGTATTTT; cdr3_aa: CASSPQGVGLTDTQYF
j_call: TRBJ2-3; clone_size: -; v_call: TRBV6-1; d_call: -; cdr3_nt: TGTGCCAGCAGTGAACAGGGGGATACGCAGTATTTT; cdr3_aa: CASSEQGDTQYF
j_call: TRBJ1-2; clone_size: -; v_call: TRBV2; d_call: TRBD1; cdr3_nt: TGTGCCAGAGGACAGGCCCCGGACCGCTATGGCTACACCTTC; cdr3_aa: CARGQAPDRYGYTF
j_call: TRBJ2-7; clone_size: few; v_call: TRBV15; d_call: TRBD2; cdr3_nt: TGTGCCACCAGCAGAGATAGCTCCCGGACTAGACCCTACGAGCAGTACTTC; cdr3_aa: CATSRDSSRTRPYEQYF
j_call: TRBJ1-3; clone_size: -; v_call: TRBV7-2; d_call: TRBD1; cdr3_nt: TGTGCCAGCAGCCCAGGGGGCGCGGGCTCTGGAAACACCATATATTTT; cdr3_aa: CASSPGGAGSGNTIYF
j_call: TRBJ1-2; clone_size: once; v_call: TRBV4-3; d_call: TRBD1; cdr3_nt: TGCGCCAGCAGCCAGGACAGGGGAAAGGGAGGCTACACCTTC; cdr3_aa: CASSQDRGKGGYTF
j_call: TRBJ2-2; clone_size: -; v_call: TRBV5-6; d_call: -; cdr3_nt: TGTGCCAGCAGCTTGGGAGGGCATCCTACCGGGGAGCTGTTTTTT; cdr3_aa: CASSLGGHPTGELFF
j_call: TRBJ2-7; clone_size: few; v_call: TRBV28; d_call: TRBD1; cdr3_nt: TGTGCCAGCAGTTCCTTCTCGACAGGGAGCTACGAGCAGTACTTC; cdr3_aa: CASSSFSTGSYEQYF
j_call: TRBJ2-7; clone_size: -; v_call: TRBV27; d_call: -; cdr3_nt: TGTGCCAGCAGTTTAAACACAGAATCCTACGAGCAGTACTTC; cdr3_aa: CASSLNTESYEQYF
j_call: TRBJ1-3; clone_size: -; v_call: TRBV30; d_call: -; cdr3_nt: TGTGCCTGGAGTCCCGGTGACTCTGGAAACACCATATATTTT; cdr3_aa: CAWSPGDSGNTIYF
j_call: TRBJ2-1; clone_size: -; v_call: TRBV5-1; d_call: -; cdr3_nt: TGCGCCAGCCACGGCGGGAATGAGCAGTTCTTC; cdr3_aa: CASHGGNEQFF
j_call: TRBJ2-1; clone_size: -; v_call: TRBV19; d_call: TRBD2; cdr3_nt: TGTGCCAGTAGTCGTGGGCTAGCGGGAAGTAGTATGTACAATGAGCAGTTCTTC; cdr3_aa: CASSRGLAGSSMYNEQFF
j_call: TRBJ2-7; clone_size: -; v_call: TRBV15; d_call: -; cdr3_nt: TGTGCCACCAGCAGTGAAACAGGGTACGTCTACGAGCAGTACTTC; cdr3_aa: CATSSETGYVYEQYF
j_call: TRBJ2-7; clone_size: -; v_call: TRBV7-9; d_call: TRBD1; cdr3_nt: TGTGCCAGCAGCTCTACGCGGGACAGGGGCCACGAGCAGTACTTC; cdr3_aa: CASSSTRDRGHEQYF
j_call: TRBJ2-5; clone_size: -; v_call: TRBV6-1; d_call: TRBD2; cdr3_nt: TGTGCCAGCACCCCTGGGGGGGTTAGAGAAGAGACCCAGTACTTC; cdr3_aa: CASTPGGVREETQYF
j_call: TRBJ1-4; clone_size: -; v_call: TRBV7-9; d_call: -; cdr3_nt: TGTGCCAGCAGCTTCCCGGGGTCTAATGAAAAACTGTTTTTT; cdr3_aa: CASSFPGSNEKLFF
j_call: TRBJ2-6; clone_size: -; v_call: TRBV10-3; d_call: -; cdr3_nt: TGTGCCATCAGTGATGTCGACTCTGGGGCCAACGGCCTGACTTTC; cdr3_aa: CAISDVDSGANGLTF
j_call: TRBJ1-2; clone_size: -; v_call: TRBV30; d_call: TRBD1; cdr3_nt: TGTGCCTGGAGTCTGGACAGGGTGTTGAGCTCCTATGGCTACACCTTC; cdr3_aa: CAWSLDRVLSSYGYTF
j_call: TRBJ2-3; clone_size: -; v_call: TRBV7-7; d_call: TRBD2; cdr3_nt: TGTGCTAGCAGCTCTAGCGGGAGCGATACGCAGTATTTT; cdr3_aa: CASSSSGSDTQYF
j_call: TRBJ2-7; clone_size: -; v_call: TRBV5-4; d_call: TRBD2; cdr3_nt: TGTGCCAGCAGCCCGGGACTAGTCCCCTACGAGCAGTACTTC; cdr3_aa: CASSPGLVPYEQYF
j_call: TRBJ2-2; clone_size: -; v_call: TRBV28; d_call: -; cdr3_nt: TGTGCCAGCAGTTTCCGGGCGAACACCGGGGAGCTGTTTTTT; cdr3_aa: CASSFRANTGELFF
j_call: TRBJ2-3; clone_size: -; v_call: TRBV5-1; d_call: -; cdr3_nt: TGCGCCAGCAGCTTGACCATACCCGAGGATACGCAGTATTTT; cdr3_aa: CASSLTIPEDTQYF
j_call: TRBJ2-1; clone_size: few; v_call: TRBV6-5; d_call: TRBD2; cdr3_nt: TGTGCCAGCACCCCAATAGCGGGAGGGTCTTATGAGCAGTTCTTC; cdr3_aa: CASTPIAGGSYEQFF
j_call: TRBJ2-2; clone_size: -; v_call: TRBV10-2; d_call: TRBD2; cdr3_nt: TGCGCCAGCAGTGAACTAGCGGGAGCCGGGGAGCTGTTCTTT; cdr3_aa: CASSELAGAGELFF
j_call: TRBJ2-7; clone_size: -; v_call: TRBV28; d_call: TRBD2; cdr3_nt: TGTGCCAGCAGTTTGGGGGGGTGGGAAGTCTACGAGCAGTACTTC; cdr3_aa: CASSLGGWEVYEQYF